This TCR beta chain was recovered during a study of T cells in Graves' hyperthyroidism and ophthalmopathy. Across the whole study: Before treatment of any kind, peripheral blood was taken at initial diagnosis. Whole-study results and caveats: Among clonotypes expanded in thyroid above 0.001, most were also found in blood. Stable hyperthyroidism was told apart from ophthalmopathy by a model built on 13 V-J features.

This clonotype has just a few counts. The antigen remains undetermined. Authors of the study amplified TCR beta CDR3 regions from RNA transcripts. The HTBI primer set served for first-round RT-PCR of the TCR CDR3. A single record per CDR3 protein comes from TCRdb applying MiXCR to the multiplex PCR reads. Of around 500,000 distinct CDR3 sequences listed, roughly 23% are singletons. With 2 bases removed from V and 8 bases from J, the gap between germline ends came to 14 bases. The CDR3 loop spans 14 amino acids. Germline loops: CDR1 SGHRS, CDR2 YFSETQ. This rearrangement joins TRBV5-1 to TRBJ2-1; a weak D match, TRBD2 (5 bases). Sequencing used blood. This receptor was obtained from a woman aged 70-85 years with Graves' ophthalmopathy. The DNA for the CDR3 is TGCGCCAGCAGCTTTAGTACCACGCGGGATGAGCAGTTCTTC. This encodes CASSFSTTRDEQFF.